This TCR beta chain appears in the sequencing data of a study of beta chain features in type 1 diabetes. There are 18 residues in the CDR3. The germline V and J ends were trimmed by 2 bases and 0 bases, with 14 bases remaining between them. Per the germline V gene, CDR1 is LNHNV and CDR2 is YYDKDF (reference sequence). Study-level points and caveats: Moderate yet significant TCRB CDR3 shortening was seen in Type 1 diabetes patients in all four CD4+ subsets.

This clone showed up just a few times. Its antigen remains unidentified. CD4+ naive, central memory, regulatory and stem cell-like memory cells were sorted via CD45RO/CCR7/CD25/CD127/CD95/CD27. Each sorted population was over 98% pure. Of the isolated RNA, all was reverse transcribed, and so the sequenced material was expressed TCRB transcripts. Assay: immunoSEQ multiplex PCR; the TCRdb copy retains only in-frame clones and omits some. The sample shows 600,000 or so clones, around an eighth of them seen only once. Sequenced sample: naive CD4+ T cells from blood. This sequence was found in a man younger than 35 with type 1 diabetes. V and J are TRBV15 and TRBJ2-6, with D tentatively TRBD2 (5 bases). The CDR3 sequence: CATSRQRTLSSGANVLTF. CDR3 sequence (DNA): TGTGCCACCAGCAGACAGCGGACCCTCTCCTCTGGGGCCAACGTCCTGACTTTC.